These T cell receptor beta chains were read from a single sample in a study of siplizumab effects on memory and regulatory T cells. Here immunoSEQ multiplex PCR was the method, and the copy in TCRdb shows in-frame clones only, minus some. The sample holds roughly 62,000 clones, roughly 78% seen once. Source material: memory CD4+ T cells sorted from blood. The receptors stem from a human donor in good health. CDR3s include the opening cysteine and the closing phenylalanine or tryptophan. Each record gives: D gene, V gene, clone size, J gene, CDR3 protein, CDR3 DNA. A D gene is named only where the DNA matches it firmly. Clone size, where shown, is once, few, many, or a class for clones that have expanded.

D: NA
V: TRBV7-6
size: NA
J: TRBJ2-1
CDR3: CASSRQLGNEQFF
DNA: TGTGCCAGCAGCCGCCAGTTGGGCAATGAGCAGTTCTTC

D: TRBD1
V: TRBV11-2
size: once
J: TRBJ2-1
CDR3: CASSFASGAGGQFF
DNA: TGTGCCAGCAGCTTTGCCTCTGGGGCAGGGGGGCAGTTCTTC

D: TRBD1
V: TRBV6-5
size: NA
J: TRBJ2-3
CDR3: CASSRQGASTDTQYF
DNA: TGTGCCAGCAGCCGACAGGGGGCGTCCACAGATACGCAGTATTTT

D: NA
V: TRBV18
size: NA
J: TRBJ1-3
CDR3: CASSPPDGRGNTIYF
DNA: TGTGCCAGCTCACCACCGGATGGACGCGGAAACACCATATATTTT

D: NA
V: TRBV18
size: NA
J: TRBJ1-2
CDR3: CASSPTQGFEGYTF
DNA: TGTGCCAGCTCACCAACACAGGGTTTTGAGGGCTACACCTTC

D: NA
V: TRBV11-2
size: NA
J: TRBJ2-7
CDR3: CASSGDGYEQYF
DNA: TGTGCCAGCAGTGGGGACGGATACGAGCAGTACTTC

D: TRBD2
V: TRBV10-3
size: NA
J: TRBJ2-5
CDR3: CATTLGGGGETQYF
DNA: TGTGCCACCACTCTTGGTGGGGGAGGGGAGACCCAGTACTTC

D: NA
V: TRBV11-3
size: NA
J: TRBJ1-1
CDR3: CASSLFVLTEAFF
DNA: TGTGCCAGCAGTCTGTTCGTGTTGACTGAAGCTTTCTTT

D: NA
V: TRBV21-1
size: NA
J: TRBJ1-5
CDR3: CASSKAPGKTGQHQPQHF
DNA: TGTGCCAGCAGCAAAGCGCCGGGGAAAACGGGACAACATCAGCCCCAGCATTTT

D: NA
V: TRBV29-1
size: NA
J: TRBJ2-2
CDR3: CSVTQGVYTGELFF
DNA: TGCAGCGTGACACAGGGAGTATACACCGGGGAGCTGTTTTTT

D: TRBD2
V: TRBV2
size: once
J: TRBJ2-5
CDR3: CASSEGVAGGQETQYF
DNA: TGTGCCAGCAGTGAAGGGGTAGCGGGGGGTCAAGAGACCCAGTACTTC

D: NA
V: TRBV4-1
size: NA
J: TRBJ2-5
CDR3: CASRGLLQGQETQYF
DNA: TGCGCCAGCAGGGGACTCTTACAGGGGCAAGAGACCCAGTACTTC

D: NA
V: TRBV7-9
size: NA
J: TRBJ1-1
CDR3: CASSKDHTEAFF
DNA: TGTGCCAGCAGTAAAGACCACACTGAAGCTTTCTTT

D: NA
V: TRBV18
size: once
J: TRBJ1-3
CDR3: CASSTGIGNTIYF
DNA: TGTGCCAGCTCAACCGGGATAGGAAACACCATATATTTT

D: TRBD2
V: TRBV6-5
size: few
J: TRBJ2-1
CDR3: CASSYSVTSGGPTQFF
DNA: TGTGCCAGCAGTTACTCCGTGACTAGCGGGGGGCCGACGCAGTTCTTC

D: TRBD1
V: TRBV2
size: NA
J: TRBJ1-2
CDR3: CASSLGQGNYGYTF
DNA: TGTGCCAGCAGCCTGGGACAGGGGAACTATGGCTACACCTTC

D: NA
V: TRBV5-5
size: NA
J: TRBJ2-7
CDR3: CASSLRAVPSYEQYF
DNA: TGTGCCAGCAGCTTGCGGGCAGTGCCCTCCTACGAGCAGTACTTC

D: TRBD2
V: TRBV5-1
size: NA
J: TRBJ2-5
CDR3: CASSLGLAGGLSETQYF
DNA: TGCGCCAGCAGCTTGGGACTAGCGGGGGGGTTATCGGAGACCCAGTACTTC

D: TRBD2
V: TRBV2
size: few
J: TRBJ2-3
CDR3: CASRKLAGGPGTQYF
DNA: TGTGCCAGCAGGAAACTAGCGGGGGGGCCCGGTACGCAGTATTTT

D: TRBD2
V: TRBV4-1
size: NA
J: TRBJ2-3
CDR3: CASSQERGGKTDTQYF
DNA: TGCGCCAGCAGCCAAGAGCGCGGGGGGAAGACAGATACGCAGTATTTT

D: NA
V: TRBV18
size: NA
J: TRBJ1-5
CDR3: CASSSQDSNQPQHF
DNA: TGTGCCAGCTCATCGCAGGATTCCAATCAGCCCCAGCATTTT

D: NA
V: TRBV18
size: NA
J: TRBJ2-3
CDR3: CASSPIRDSQQYF
DNA: TGTGCCAGCTCACCGATCCGGGACTCACAGCAGTATTTT

D: NA
V: TRBV9
size: NA
J: TRBJ2-3
CDR3: CASSVVSFTDTQYF
DNA: TGTGCCAGCAGCGTAGTTAGCTTCACAGATACGCAGTATTTT

D: NA
V: TRBV6-4
size: NA
J: TRBJ2-1
CDR3: CASSALGGLRFNEQFF
DNA: TGTGCCAGCAGTGCTCTAGGGGGTTTACGGTTCAATGAGCAGTTCTTC